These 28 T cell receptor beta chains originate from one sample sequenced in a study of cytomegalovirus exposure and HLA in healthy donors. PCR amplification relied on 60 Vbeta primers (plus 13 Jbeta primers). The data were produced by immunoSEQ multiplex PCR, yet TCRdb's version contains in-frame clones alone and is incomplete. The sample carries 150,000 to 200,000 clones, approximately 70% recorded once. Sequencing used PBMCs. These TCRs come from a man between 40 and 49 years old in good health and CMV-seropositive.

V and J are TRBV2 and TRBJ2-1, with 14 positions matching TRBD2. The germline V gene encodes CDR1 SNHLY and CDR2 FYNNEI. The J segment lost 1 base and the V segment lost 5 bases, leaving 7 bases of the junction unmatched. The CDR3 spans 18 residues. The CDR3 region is CASSRRTSGGPSYNEQFF. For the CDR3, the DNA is TGTGCCAGCAGTCGAAGGACTAGCGGGGGGCCTTCCTACAATGAGCAGTTCTTC.

This CDR3 reads CASSTRDRDNEQFF. CDR3 bases: TGTGCCAGTAGCACCCGGGACAGAGACAATGAGCAGTTCTTC. The chain couples TRBV19 to TRBJ2-1; TRBD1 agrees at 7 bases. Looked up from germline, CDR1 is LNHDA and CDR2 is SQIVND (reference sequence). CDR3 length: 14 amino acids. V was clipped by 6 bases and J by 5 bases; unmatched bases: 7.

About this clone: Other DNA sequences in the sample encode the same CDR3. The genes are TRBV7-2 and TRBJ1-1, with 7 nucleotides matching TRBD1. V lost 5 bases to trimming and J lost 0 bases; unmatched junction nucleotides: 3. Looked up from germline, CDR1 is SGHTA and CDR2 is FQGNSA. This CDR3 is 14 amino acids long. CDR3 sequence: CASSLQGMNTEAFF. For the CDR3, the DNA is TGTGCCAGCAGCCTACAGGGGATGAACACTGAAGCTTTCTTT.

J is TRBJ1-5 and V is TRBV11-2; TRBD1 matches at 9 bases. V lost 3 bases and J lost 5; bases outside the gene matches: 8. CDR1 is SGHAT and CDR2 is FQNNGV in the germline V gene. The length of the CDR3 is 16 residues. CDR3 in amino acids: CASSFRPGQGYQPQHF. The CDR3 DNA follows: TGTGCCAGCAGCTTTCGCCCGGGACAGGGCTATCAGCCCCAGCATTTT.

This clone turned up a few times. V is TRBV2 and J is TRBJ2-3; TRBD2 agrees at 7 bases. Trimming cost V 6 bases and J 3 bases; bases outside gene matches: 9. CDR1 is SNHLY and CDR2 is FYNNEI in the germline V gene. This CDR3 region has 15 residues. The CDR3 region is CASRPPGGGTDTQYF. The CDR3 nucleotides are TGTGCCAGCAGACCCCCGGGCGGGGGAACAGATACGCAGTATTTT.

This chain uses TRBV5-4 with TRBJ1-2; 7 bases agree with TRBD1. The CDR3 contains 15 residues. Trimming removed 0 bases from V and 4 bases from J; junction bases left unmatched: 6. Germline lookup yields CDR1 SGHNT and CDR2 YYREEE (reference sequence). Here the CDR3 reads CASSLGGQSTYGYTF. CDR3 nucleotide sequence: TGTGCCAGCAGCTTGGGGGGACAGTCGACCTATGGCTACACCTTC.

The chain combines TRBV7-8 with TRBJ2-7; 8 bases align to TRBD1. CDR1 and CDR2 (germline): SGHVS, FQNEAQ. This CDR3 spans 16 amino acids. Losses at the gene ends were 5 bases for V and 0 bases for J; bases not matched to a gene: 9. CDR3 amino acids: CASSPLQGDLSYEQYF. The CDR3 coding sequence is TGTGCCAGCAGCCCTCTACAGGGGGACCTCTCCTACGAGCAGTACTTC.

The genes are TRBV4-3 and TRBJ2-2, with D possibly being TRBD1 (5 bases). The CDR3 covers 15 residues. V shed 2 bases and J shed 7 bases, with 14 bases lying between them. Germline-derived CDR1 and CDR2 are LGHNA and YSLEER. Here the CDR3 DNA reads TGCGCCAGCAGCCAAACAGCAGGGCAAATCGGGGAGCTGTTTTTT. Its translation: CASSQTAGQIGELFF.

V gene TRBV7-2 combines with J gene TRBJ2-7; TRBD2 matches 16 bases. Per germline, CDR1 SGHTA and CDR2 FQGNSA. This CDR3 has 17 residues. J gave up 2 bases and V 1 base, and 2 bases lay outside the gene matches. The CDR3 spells CASSLGGTSGGAYEQYF. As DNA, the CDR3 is TGTGCCAGCAGCTTAGGAGGGACTAGCGGGGGGGCCTACGAGCAGTACTTC.

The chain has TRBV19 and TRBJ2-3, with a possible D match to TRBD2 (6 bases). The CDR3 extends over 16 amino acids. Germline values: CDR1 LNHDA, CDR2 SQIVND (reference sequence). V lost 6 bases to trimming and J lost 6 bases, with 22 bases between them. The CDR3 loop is CASSLRRGPGVDTQYF. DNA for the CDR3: TGTGCCAGTAGCCTTCGGAGGGGCCCCGGCGTGGATACGCAGTATTTT.

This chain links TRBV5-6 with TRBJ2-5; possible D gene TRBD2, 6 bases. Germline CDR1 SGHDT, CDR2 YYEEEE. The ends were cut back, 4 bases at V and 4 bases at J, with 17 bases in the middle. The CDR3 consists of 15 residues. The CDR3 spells CASSISPGSGETQYF. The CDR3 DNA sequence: TGTGCCAGCAGCATCTCCCCCGGTAGCGGAGAGACCCAGTACTTC. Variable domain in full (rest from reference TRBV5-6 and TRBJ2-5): DAGVTQSPTHLIKTRGQQVTLRCSPKSGHDTVSWYQQALGQGPQFIFQYYEEEERQRGNFPDRFSGHQFPNYSSELNVNALLLGDSALYLCASSISPGSGETQYFGPGTRLLVL.

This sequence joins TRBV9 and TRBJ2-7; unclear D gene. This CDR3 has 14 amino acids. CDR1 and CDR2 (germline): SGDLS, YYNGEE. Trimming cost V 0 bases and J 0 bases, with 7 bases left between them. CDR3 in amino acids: CASSVEPGSYEQYF. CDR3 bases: TGTGCCAGCAGCGTAGAGCCTGGCTCCTACGAGCAGTACTTC.

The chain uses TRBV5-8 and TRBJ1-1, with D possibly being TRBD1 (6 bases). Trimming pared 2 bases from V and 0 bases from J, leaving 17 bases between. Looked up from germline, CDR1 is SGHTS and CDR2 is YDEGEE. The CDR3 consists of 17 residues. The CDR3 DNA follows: TGTGCCAGCAGCTTCGACAGGACCACGGCCATGAACACTGAAGCTTTCTTT. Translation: CASSFDRTTAMNTEAFF.

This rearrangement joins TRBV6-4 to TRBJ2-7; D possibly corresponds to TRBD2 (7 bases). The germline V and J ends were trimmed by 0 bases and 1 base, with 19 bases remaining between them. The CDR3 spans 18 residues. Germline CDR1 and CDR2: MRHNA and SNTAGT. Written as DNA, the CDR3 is TGTGCCAGCAGTGACTCTTGTTTAGGAGGGGGGGGGTCCTACGAGCAGTACTTC. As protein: CASSDSCLGGGGSYEQYF.

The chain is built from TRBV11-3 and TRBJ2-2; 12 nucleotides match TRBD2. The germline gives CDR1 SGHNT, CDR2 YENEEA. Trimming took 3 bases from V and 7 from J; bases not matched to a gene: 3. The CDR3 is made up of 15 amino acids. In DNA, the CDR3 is TGTGCCAGCAGCTTGCAACTAGCGGGGGGCGGGGAGCTGTTTTTT. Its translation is CASSLQLAGGGELFF.

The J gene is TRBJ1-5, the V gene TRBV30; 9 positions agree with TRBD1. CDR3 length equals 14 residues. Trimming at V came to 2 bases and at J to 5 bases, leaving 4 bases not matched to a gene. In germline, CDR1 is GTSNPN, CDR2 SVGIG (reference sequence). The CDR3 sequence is CAWSRGTGYQPQHF. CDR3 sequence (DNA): TGTGCCTGGAGTAGAGGGACAGGGTATCAGCCCCAGCATTTT.

Written as DNA, the CDR3 is TGTGCCAGCAGCGTGGGGGGGTTTGGCACTGAAGCTTTCTTT. Translating gives CASSVGGFGTEAFF. This chain uses TRBV7-9 with TRBJ1-1, with a possible D match to TRBD1 (5 bases). There are 14 residues in the CDR3. Germline CDR1 SEHNR, CDR2 FQNEAQ (reference sequence). Trimming took off 5 bases at V and 4 bases at J, with 14 bases between the two ends.

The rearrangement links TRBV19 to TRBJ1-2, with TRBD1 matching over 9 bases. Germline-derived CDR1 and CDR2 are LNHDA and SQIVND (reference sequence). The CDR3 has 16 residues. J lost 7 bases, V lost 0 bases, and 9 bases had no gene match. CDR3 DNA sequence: TGTGCCAGTAGTATAGATAAGAGGACAGGGGTCGGTGGCTACACCTTC. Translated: CASSIDKRTGVGGYTF.

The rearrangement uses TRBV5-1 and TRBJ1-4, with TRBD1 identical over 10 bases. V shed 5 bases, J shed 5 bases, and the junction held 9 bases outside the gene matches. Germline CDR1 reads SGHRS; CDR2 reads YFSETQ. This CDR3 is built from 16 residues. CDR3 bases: TGCGCCAGCAGGGGGACAGGGGCCCGGGAGAATGAAAAACTGTTTTTT. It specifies CASRGTGARENEKLFF.

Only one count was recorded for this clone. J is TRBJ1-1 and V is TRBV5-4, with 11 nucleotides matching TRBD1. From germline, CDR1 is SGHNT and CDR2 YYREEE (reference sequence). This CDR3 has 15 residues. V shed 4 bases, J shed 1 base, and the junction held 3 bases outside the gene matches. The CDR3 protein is CASSADRGPNTEAFF. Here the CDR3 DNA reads TGTGCCAGCAGCGCGGACAGGGGGCCGAACACTGAAGCTTTCTTT.

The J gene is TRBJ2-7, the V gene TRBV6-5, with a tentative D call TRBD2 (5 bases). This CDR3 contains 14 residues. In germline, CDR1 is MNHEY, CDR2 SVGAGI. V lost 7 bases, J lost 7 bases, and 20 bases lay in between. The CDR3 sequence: CASTPTGSPTEQYF. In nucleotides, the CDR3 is TGTGCCAGCACCCCCACGGGGAGCCCTACGGAGCAGTACTTC.

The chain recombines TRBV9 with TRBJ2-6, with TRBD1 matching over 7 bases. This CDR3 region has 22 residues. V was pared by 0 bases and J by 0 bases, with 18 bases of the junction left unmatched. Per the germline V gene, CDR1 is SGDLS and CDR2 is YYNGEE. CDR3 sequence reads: CASSVEETGKGRLTSGANVLTF. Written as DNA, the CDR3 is TGTGCCAGCAGCGTAGAAGAGACAGGGAAGGGCAGGTTAACCTCTGGGGCCAACGTCCTGACTTTC.

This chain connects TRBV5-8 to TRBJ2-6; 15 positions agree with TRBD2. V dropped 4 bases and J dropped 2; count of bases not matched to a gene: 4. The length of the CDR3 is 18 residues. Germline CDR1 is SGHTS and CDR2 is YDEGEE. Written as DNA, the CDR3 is TGTGCCAGCAGCGGAGGACTAGCGGGGGGGCCTGGGGCCAACGTCCTGACTTTC. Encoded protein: CASSGGLAGGPGANVLTF.

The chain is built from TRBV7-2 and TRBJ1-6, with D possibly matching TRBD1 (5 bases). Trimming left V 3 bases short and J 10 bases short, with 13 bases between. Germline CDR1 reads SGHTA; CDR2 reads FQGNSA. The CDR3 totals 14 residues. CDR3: CASSLGLRGSPLHF. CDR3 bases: TGTGCCAGCAGCTTGGGACTCCGGGGATCACCCCTCCACTTT. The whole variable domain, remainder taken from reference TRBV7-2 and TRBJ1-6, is GAGVSQSPSNKVTEKGKDVELRCDPISGHTALYWYRQSLGQGLEFLIYFQGNSAPDKSGLPSDRFSAERTGGSVSTLTIQRTQQEDSAVYLCASSLGLRGSPLHFGNGTRLTVT.

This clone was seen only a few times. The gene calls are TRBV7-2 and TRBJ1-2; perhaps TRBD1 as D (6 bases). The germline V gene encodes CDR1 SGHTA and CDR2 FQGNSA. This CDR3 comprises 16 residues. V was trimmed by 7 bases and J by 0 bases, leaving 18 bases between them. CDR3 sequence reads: CASNMGAQIANYGYTF. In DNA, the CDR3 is TGTGCCAGCAACATGGGGGCTCAGATAGCTAACTATGGCTACACCTTC. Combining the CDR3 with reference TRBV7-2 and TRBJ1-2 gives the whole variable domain GAGVSQSPSNKVTEKGKDVELRCDPISGHTALYWYRQSLGQGLEFLIYFQGNSAPDKSGLPSDRFSAERTGGSVSTLTIQRTQQEDSAVYLCASNMGAQIANYGYTFGSGTRLTVV.

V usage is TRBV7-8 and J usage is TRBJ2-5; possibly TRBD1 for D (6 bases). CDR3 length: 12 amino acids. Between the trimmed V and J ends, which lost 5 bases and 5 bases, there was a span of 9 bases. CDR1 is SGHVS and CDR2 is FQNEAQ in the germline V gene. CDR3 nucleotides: TGTGCCAGCAGCCCCCAGGGGGAGACCCAGTACTTC. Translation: CASSPQGETQYF.

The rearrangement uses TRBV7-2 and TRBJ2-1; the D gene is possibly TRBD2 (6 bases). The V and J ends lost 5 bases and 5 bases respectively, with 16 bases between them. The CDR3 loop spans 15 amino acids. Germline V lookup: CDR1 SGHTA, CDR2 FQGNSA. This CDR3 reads CASSLQGWGDNEQFF. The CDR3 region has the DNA TGTGCCAGCAGCCTCCAGGGTTGGGGGGACAATGAGCAGTTCTTC.

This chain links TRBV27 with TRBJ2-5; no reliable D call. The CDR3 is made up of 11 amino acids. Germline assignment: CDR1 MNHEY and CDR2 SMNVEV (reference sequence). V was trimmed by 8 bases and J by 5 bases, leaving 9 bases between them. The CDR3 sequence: CASGPRETQYF. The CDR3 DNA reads TGTGCCAGCGGGCCCCGGGAGACCCAGTACTTC.